The clone carrying this T cell receptor (beta chain) was detected only a few times. Its antigen remains unknown. This CDR3 is built from 14 residues. Deletions cut 4 bases from V and 2 bases from J, with 12 bases between. The germline V gene encodes CDR1 SGHTA and CDR2 FQGNSA. The source of the sample is a study of T cell repertoires in cytomegalovirus infection. Overall study context: A matching HLA type, together with CMV infection, was signaled by public TCR beta signatures. Notes on the study in general: HLA-C-restricted, CMV-specific TCR beta clonotypes were dominant ex vivo. Accumulated public TCR beta family frequency recognized individuals carrying CMV together with the relevant HLA.

Using its own MiXCR run on the reads, TCRdb lists one record per CDR3 protein. There are over 150,000 distinct CDR3 sequences in the sample; about a sixth occur only once, and approximately 26% lies in the top ten. The V call is TRBV7-2, the J call TRBJ2-7, with a weak D call TRBD2 (5 bases). Sample: CD8+ T cells from PBMCs. The source is a human donor in good health (CMV status not recorded). Some clones in this sample may be carry-over from other donors' samples. CDR3: CASSYPDGAYEQYF. The CDR3, as DNA: TGTGCCAGCAGCTACCCGGACGGGGCCTACGAGCAGTACTTC.